This record concerns one T cell receptor beta chain sequence. Its matching antigen is unknown. This entry comes from a study of cytomegalovirus exposure and HLA in healthy donors. For the study at large: A prior study identified 117 million unique TCR beta sequences from roughly 180 million T cells. The study, taken as a whole, reports: It was 150 to 200 TCR beta chains that were listed as cytomegalovirus-associated.

13 Jbeta primers and 60 Vbeta primers were used for the PCR. Assay: immunoSEQ multiplex PCR; the TCRdb copy retains only in-frame clones and omits some. Of more than 100,000 clones in the sample, about three fifths were seen once. V lost 4 bases, J lost 0 bases, and 10 bases lay in between. Per the germline V gene, CDR1 is SQVTM and CDR2 is ANQGSEA. This CDR3 is 14 amino acids long. The donors (healthy individuals) were bone marrow donors. The chain carries TRBV29-1 and TRBJ1-5; D gene unclear. This TCR came from a man aged 35 to 55 in good health and CMV-seropositive. The sample consisted of PBMCs. Written as DNA, the CDR3 is TGCAGCGTTGTGTGGGCCAATAGCAATCAGCCCCAGCATTTT. It encodes CSVVWANSNQPQHF.